What follows is one TCR beta chain and its context. The target antigen is unknown. This entry is derived from a study of CD8+ T cells in alopecia areata. Whole-study results and caveats: Scalp samples also contribute reads from the resident alphabeta T cells found in normal skin. Lesional scalp, notably in alopecia totalis/universalis, had clonality above that of normal scalp.

V gave up 4 bases and J gave up 5 bases; unmatched junction bases: 5. There are 14 residues in the CDR3. Germline-derived CDR1 and CDR2 are MGHRA and YSYEKL. T lymphocytes (CD4+ and CD8+) were sorted from PBMCs. RNA extraction and reverse transcription yielded cDNA as sequencing template. Sequenced by immunoSEQ multiplex PCR; TCRdb stores in-frame clones only, minus some. In the table there are about 200,000 clones, roughly three fifths of which are singletons. The clonotype was recovered from a human donor in good health. This rearrangement joins TRBV4-1 to TRBJ1-1, with TRBD1 identical over 9 bases. The sample taken for sequencing was CD8+ T cells sorted from blood. The DNA of the CDR3 is TGCGCCAGCAGCCCGGACAGGGGAACTACTGAAGCTTTCTTT. Amino acid sequence: CASSPDRGTTEAFF.